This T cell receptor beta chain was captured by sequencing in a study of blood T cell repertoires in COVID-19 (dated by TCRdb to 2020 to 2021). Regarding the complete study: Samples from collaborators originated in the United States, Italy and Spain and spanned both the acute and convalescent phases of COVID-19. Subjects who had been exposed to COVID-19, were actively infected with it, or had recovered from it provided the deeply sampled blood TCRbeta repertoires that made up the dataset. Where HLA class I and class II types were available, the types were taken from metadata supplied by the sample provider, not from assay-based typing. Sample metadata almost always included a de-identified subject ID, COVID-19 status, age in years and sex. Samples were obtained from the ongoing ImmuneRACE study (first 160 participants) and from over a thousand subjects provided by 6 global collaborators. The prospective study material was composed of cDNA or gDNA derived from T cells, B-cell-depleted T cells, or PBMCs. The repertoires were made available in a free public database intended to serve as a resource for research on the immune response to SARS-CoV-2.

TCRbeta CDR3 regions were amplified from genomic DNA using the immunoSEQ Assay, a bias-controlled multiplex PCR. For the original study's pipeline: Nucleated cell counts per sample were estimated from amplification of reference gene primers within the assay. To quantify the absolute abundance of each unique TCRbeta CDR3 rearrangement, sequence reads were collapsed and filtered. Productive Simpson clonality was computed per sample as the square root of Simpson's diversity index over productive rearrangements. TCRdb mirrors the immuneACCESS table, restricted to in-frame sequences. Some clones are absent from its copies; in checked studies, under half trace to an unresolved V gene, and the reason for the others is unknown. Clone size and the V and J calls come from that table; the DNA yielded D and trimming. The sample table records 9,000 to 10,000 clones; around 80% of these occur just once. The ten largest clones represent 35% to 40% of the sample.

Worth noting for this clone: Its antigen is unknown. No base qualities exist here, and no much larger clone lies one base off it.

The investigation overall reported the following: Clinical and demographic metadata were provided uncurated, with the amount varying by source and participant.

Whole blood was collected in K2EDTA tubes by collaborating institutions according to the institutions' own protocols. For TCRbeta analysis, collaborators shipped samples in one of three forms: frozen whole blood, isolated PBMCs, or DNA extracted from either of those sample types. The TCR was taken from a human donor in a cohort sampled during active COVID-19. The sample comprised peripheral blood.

The CDR3 loop reads CASSLRLTGSGYTF. The nucleotides are TGTGCCAGCAGTTTAAGGCTGACAGGGTCTGGCTACACCTTC. The chain couples TRBV28 to TRBJ1-2, with 7 middle bases fitting TRBD1. CDR1 and CDR2 are drawn from the germline V gene: MDHEN, SYDVKM. CDR3 length: 14 amino acids, cysteine to phenylalanine. Here the CDR3 DNA is all that survives: 42 bases in frame from base 1. V lost 2 bases and J lost 7 bases, and the count of bases not matched to a germline gene is 7.